In this sample, the clone carrying this T cell receptor (beta chain) turned up a few times. Its antigen is as yet unknown. This record belongs to a study of CD8 T cells in ankylosing spondylitis. The study's findings and limits: Relatively scarce in peripheral blood, disease-linked clones were CD8+. The study looked at matched synovial fluid samples from ankylosing spondylitis patients. Disease-linked clones were reported to be significantly enriched there. There was a TCR beta motif, made of fewer than 10 highly homologous variants, that appeared characteristic of ankylosing spondylitis blood. Prior work had noted some motif variants in reactive arthritis blood and synovial fluid.

By quantitative 5'-RACE with molecular barcodes, the TCR beta libraries were made. TCRdb reprocessed the 5' RACE reads via MiXCR and lists one record per CDR3 protein. The table lists 800,000 to 900,000 distinct CDR3 sequences, 12% of them singletons. With V trimmed by 5 bases and J by 1 base, 6 bases remained unmatched. Germline V gene lookup returns CDR1 LGHNT and CDR2 FRNRAP. The CDR3 totals 16 residues. The sequenced sample consisted of blood, either unsorted or a sorted T cell fraction (not recorded which). This receptor was taken from a male donor with ankylosing spondylitis. The gene calls are TRBV12-5 and TRBJ1-5; 9 nucleotides align to TRBD1. The CDR3 here is CASGPVGTGSNQPQHF. Written as DNA, the CDR3 is TGTGCTAGTGGTCCAGTAGGGACAGGGAGCAATCAGCCCCAGCATTTT.